Listed here are 9 T cell receptor beta chains from one sample, sequenced in a study of blood T cell repertoires in COVID-19. Some clones are missing from TCRdb's copy, which holds only in-frame ones; the method was immunoSEQ multiplex PCR. The sample holds about 170,000 clones, roughly 80% seen once. Material: peripheral blood. These receptors were obtained from a woman in her 70s with COVID-19, enrolled during active disease.

V usage is TRBV28 and J usage is TRBJ2-2; 9 bases are shared with TRBD2. Unmatched junction bases numbered 7, after V lost 6 bases and J lost 5 bases. CDR1 MDHEN and CDR2 SYDVKM come from the germline V gene. There are 15 residues in the CDR3. The CDR3 DNA follows: TGTGCCAGCAGCGCTCTAGCGGGAAGTACCGGGGAGCTGTTTTTT. It is translated as CASSALAGSTGELFF.

The J gene is TRBJ1-1, the V gene TRBV6-5; TRBD1 agrees at 8 bases. V dropped 6 bases and J dropped 4; count of bases not matched to a gene: 4. This CDR3 is built from 13 residues. Germline CDR1 reads MNHEY; CDR2 reads SVGAGI. CDR3 bases: TGTGCCAGCAGGACGACAGGGGTCACTGAAGCTTTCTTT. It encodes CASRTTGVTEAFF.

The chain recombines TRBV18 with TRBJ2-7, with D uncertain. The CDR3 sequence is 16 residues long. V shed 3 bases and J shed 6 bases, with 21 bases lying between them. CDR1 and CDR2 (germline): KGHSH, LQKENI. DNA of the CDR3: TGTGCCAGCTCACCTAACGTGCAGCCCGTCAGGTTCGAGCAGTACTTC. Its translation: CASSPNVQPVRFEQYF.

The chain has TRBV14 and TRBJ2-1; 12 nucleotides match TRBD2. Per the germline V gene, CDR1 is SGHDN and CDR2 is FVKESK. There are 17 residues in the CDR3. J lost 8 bases, V lost 1 base, and 9 bases had no gene match. CDR3 DNA: TGTGCCAGCAGCCAAGGTAACCTAGCGGGAGGGTCCCATGAGCAGTTCTTC. Amino acids: CASSQGNLAGGSHEQFF. The variable domain in full, completed from reference TRBV14 and TRBJ2-1, reads EAGVTQFPSHSVIEKGQTVTLRCDPISGHDNLYWYRRVMGKEIKFLLHFVKESKQDESGMPNNRFLAERTGGTYSTLKVQPAELEDSGVYFCASSQGNLAGGSHEQFFGPGTRLTVL.

The rearrangement uses TRBV3-1 (or the pseudogene TRBV3-2) and TRBJ1-6; perhaps TRBD1 as D (5 bases). This CDR3 contains 13 residues. Germline CDR1 is LGHDT and CDR2 is YNNKEL (reference sequence). Trimming took off 8 bases at V and 7 bases at J, with 12 bases between the two ends. CDR3 residues: CASQRTQNSPLHF. CDR3 bases: TGTGCCAGCCAGAGGACACAGAATTCACCCCTCCACTTT.

This clone was counted a few times. This rearrangement joins TRBV3-1 (or the pseudogene TRBV3-2) to TRBJ2-5; the D gene is possibly TRBD1 (5 bases). CDR1 is LGHDT and CDR2 is YNNKEL in the germline V gene (reference sequence). With 4 bases removed from V and 4 bases from J, the gap between germline ends came to 10 bases. There are 13 residues in the CDR3. For the CDR3, the DNA is TGTGCCAGCAGCCGGGGCTTTCTAGAGACCCAGTACTTC. Its translation is CASSRGFLETQYF.

V usage is TRBV27 and J usage is TRBJ1-2; 7 nucleotides align to TRBD1. The CDR3 has 13 residues. The V segment lost 3 bases and the J segment 6 bases; nucleotides outside the gene matches: 4. Germline CDR1 reads MNHEY; CDR2 reads SMNVEV (reference sequence). CDR3 in DNA: TGTGCCAGCAGTTTTAAGGGGGCCCATGGCTACACCTTC. It is translated as CASSFKGAHGYTF.

Only a few counts were recorded for this clone. The chain joins TRBV7-9 to TRBJ1-3, with D tentatively TRBD1 (6 bases). The CDR3 has 16 amino acids. Germline CDR1 and CDR2: SEHNR and FQNEAQ (reference sequence). V gave up 2 bases and J gave up 1 base, with 12 bases separating them. The CDR3 protein is CASSLRAGESGNTIYF. The CDR3 DNA reads as TGTGCCAGCAGCTTACGAGCAGGGGAGTCTGGAAACACCATATATTTT.

This clone has a handful of counts. The chain links TRBV10-3 to TRBJ2-5; 9 positions agree with TRBD1. V shed 3 bases and J 4 bases; nucleotides not matched to a gene: 9. This CDR3 is 16 amino acids long. Germline CDR1 ENHRY, CDR2 SYGVKD. The CDR3 region is CAISEDRGQGVETQYF. The CDR3 DNA reads TGTGCCATCAGTGAAGATCGGGGACAGGGAGTAGAGACCCAGTACTTC.